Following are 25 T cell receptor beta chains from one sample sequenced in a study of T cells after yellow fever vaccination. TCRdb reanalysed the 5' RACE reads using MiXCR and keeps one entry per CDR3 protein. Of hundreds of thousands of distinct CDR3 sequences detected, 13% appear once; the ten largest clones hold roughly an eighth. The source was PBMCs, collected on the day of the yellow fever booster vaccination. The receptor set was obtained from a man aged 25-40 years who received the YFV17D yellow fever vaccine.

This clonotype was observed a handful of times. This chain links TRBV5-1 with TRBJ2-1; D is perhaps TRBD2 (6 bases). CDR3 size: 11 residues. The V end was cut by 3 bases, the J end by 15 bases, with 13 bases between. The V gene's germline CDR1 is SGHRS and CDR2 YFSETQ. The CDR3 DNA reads TGCGCCAGCAGCTCGACCCGGGGGTTGTTCTTC. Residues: CASSSTRGLFF.

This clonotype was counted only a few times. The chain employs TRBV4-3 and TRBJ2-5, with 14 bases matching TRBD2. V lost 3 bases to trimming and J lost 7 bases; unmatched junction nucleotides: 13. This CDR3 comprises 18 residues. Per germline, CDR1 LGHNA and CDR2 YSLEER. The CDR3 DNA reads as TGCGCCAGCAGCCATTCGGGACTAGCGGGAGACGATGAAGGGACCCAGTACTTC. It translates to CASSHSGLAGDDEGTQYF.

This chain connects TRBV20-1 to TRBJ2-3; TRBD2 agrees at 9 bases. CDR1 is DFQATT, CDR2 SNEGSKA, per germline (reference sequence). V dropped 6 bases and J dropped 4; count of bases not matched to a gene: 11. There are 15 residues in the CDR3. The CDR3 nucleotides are TGCAGTGCGCACTTAGGCGGGAGGGCCCCAGATACGCAGTATTTT. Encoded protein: CSAHLGGRAPDTQYF.

The CDR3 sequence: CSARDLRGNIQYF. CDR3 nucleotide sequence: TGCAGTGCTAGAGATCTGCGGGGGAACATTCAGTACTTC. The V and J genes are TRBV20-1 and TRBJ2-4; 7 bases align to TRBD2. V was clipped by 0 bases and J by 7 bases; unmatched bases: 3. This CDR3 comprises 13 residues. CDR1 and CDR2 (germline): DFQATT, SNEGSKA (reference sequence).

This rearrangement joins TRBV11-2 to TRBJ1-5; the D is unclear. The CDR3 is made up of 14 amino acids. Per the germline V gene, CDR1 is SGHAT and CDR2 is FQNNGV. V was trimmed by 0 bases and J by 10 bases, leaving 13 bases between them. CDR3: CASSLDNVKGPQHF. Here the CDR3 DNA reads TGTGCCAGCAGCTTAGATAACGTAAAGGGCCCCCAGCATTTT.

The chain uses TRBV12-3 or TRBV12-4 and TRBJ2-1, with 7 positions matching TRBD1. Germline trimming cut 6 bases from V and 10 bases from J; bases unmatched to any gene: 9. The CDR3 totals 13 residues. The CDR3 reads CASSPTGVGEQFF. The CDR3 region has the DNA TGTGCCAGCAGCCCAACAGGGGTCGGCGAGCAGTTCTTC.

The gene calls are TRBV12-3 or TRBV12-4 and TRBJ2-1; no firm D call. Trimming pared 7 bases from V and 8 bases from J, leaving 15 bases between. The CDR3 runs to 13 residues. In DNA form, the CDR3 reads TGTGCCAGCATTCCCGGGTTGGGCGATGAGCAGTTCTTC. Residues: CASIPGLGDEQFF.

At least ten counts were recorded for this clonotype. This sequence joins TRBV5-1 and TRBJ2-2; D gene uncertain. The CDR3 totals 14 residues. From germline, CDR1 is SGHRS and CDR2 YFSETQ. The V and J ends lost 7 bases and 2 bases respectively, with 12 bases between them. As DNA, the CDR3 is TGCGCCAGCCGACCCGGGCAAAACACCGGGGAGCTGTTTTTT. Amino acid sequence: CASRPGQNTGELFF.

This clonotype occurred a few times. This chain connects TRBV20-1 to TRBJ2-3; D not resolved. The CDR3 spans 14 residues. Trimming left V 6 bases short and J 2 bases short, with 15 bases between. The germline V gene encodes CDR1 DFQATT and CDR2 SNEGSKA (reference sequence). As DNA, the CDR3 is TGCAGTGCCCTTGGGGTGGTATCCACAGATACGCAGTATTTT. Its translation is CSALGVVSTDTQYF.

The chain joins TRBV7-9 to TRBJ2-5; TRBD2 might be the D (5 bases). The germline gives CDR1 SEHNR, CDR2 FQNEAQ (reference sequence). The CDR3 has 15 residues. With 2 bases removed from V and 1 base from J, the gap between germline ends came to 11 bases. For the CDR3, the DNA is TGTGCCAGCAGCTTAAGTGCTGGACTCCAAGAGACCCAGTACTTC. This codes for CASSLSAGLQETQYF.

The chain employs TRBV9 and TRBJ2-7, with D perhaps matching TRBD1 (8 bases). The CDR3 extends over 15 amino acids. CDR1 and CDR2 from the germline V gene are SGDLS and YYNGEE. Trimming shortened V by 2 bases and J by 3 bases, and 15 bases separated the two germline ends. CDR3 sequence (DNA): TGTGCCAGCAGCGTTCGGGGGGACAGGCACTACGAGCAGTACTTC. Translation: CASSVRGDRHYEQYF.

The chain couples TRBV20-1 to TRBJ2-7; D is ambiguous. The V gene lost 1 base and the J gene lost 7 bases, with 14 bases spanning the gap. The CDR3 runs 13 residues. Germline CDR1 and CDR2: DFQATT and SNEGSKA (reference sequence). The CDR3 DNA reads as TGCAGTGCTAGAGGTACCTCGATGGGAGAGCAGTACTTC. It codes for CSARGTSMGEQYF.

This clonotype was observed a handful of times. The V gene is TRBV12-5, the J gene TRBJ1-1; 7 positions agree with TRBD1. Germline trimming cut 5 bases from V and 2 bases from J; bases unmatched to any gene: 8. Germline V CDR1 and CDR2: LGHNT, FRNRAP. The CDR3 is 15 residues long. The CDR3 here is CASGRDRLSNTEAFF. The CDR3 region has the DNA TGTGCTAGTGGTAGGGACAGACTCTCAAACACTGAAGCTTTCTTT. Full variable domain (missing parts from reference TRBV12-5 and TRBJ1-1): DARVTQTPRHKVTEMGQEVTMRCQPILGHNTVFWYRQTMMQGLELLAYFRNRAPLDDSGMPKDRFSAEMPDATLATLKIQPSEPRDSAVYFCASGRDRLSNTEAFFGQGTRLTVV.

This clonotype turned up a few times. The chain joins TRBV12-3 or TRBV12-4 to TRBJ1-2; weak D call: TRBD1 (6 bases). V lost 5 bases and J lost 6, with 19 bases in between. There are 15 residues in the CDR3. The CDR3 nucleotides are TGTGCCAGCAGTCCAAGTACAGGGTCGGGAGATGGCTACACCTTC. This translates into CASSPSTGSGDGYTF.

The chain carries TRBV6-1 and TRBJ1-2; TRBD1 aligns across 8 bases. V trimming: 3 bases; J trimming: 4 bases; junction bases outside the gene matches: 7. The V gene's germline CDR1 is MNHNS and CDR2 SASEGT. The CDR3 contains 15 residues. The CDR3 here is CASSDYRTGGYGYTF. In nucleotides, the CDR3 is TGTGCCAGCAGTGACTATAGAACAGGGGGCTATGGCTACACCTTC.

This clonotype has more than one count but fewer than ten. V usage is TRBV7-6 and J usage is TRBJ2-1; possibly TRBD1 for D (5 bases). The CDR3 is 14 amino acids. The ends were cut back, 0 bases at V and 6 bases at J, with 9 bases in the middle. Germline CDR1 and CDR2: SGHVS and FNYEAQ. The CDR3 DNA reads TGTGCCAGCAGCTTAGCATTAGGGGTCAATGAGCAGTTCTTC. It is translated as CASSLALGVNEQFF.

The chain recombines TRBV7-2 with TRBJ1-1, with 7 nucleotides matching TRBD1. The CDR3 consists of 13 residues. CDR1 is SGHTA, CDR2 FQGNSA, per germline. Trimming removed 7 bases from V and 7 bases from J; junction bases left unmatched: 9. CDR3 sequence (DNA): TGTGCCAGCACCCGGCGACAGGGTAGTGAAGCTTTCTTT. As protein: CASTRRQGSEAFF.

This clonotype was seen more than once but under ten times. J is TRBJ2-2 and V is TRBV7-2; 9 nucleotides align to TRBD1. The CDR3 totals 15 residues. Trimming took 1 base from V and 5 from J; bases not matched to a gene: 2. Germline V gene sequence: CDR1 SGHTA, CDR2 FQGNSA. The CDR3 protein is CASSLDGQGTGELFF. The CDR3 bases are TGTGCCAGCAGCTTAGATGGACAGGGGACCGGGGAGCTGTTTTTT.

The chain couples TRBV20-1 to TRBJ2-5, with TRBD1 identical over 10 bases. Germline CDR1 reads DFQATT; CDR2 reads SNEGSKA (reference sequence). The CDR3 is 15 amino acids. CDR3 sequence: CSMSPGQGIWETQYF. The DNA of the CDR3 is TGCAGCATGTCTCCGGGACAGGGGATTTGGGAGACCCAGTACTTC.

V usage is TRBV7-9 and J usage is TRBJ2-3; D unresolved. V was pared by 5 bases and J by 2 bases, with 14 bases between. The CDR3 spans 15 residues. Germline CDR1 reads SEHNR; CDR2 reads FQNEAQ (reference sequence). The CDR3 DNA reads TGTGCCAGCAGCACATCCCGGGCGATCACAGATACGCAGTATTTT. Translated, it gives CASSTSRAITDTQYF.

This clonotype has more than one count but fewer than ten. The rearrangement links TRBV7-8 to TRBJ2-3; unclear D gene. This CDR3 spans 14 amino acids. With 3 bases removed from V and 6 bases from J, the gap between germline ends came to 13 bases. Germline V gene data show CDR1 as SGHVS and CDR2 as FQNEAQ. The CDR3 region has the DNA TGTGCCAGCAGCTTTTCCGGTTATGGGGATACGCAGTATTTT. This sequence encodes CASSFSGYGDTQYF.

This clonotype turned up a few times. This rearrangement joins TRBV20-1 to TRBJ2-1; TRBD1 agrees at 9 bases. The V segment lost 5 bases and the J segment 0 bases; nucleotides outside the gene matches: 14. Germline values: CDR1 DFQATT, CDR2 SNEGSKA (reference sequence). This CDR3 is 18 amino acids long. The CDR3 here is CSALRDRETHRSYNEQFF. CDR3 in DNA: TGCAGTGCTCTACGGGACAGGGAAACTCATCGCTCCTACAATGAGCAGTTCTTC.

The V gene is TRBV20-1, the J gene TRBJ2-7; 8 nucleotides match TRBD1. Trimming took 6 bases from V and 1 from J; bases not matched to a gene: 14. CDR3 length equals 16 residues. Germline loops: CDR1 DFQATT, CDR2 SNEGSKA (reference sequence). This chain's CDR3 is CSATTGTGSSSYEQYF. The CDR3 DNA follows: TGCAGTGCCACGACCGGGACAGGAAGCTCGTCCTACGAGCAGTACTTC.

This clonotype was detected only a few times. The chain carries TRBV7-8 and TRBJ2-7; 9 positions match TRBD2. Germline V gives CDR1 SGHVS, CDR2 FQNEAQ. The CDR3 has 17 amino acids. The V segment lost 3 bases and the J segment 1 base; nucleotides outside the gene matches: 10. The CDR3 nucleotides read TGTGCCAGCAGCTTCGGCGGGAGGGCCGATTATTCCTACGAGCAGTACTTC. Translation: CASSFGGRADYSYEQYF.

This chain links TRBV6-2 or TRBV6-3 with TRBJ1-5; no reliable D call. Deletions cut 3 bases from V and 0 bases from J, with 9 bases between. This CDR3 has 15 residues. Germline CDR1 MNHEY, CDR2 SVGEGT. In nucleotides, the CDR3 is TGTGCCAGCAGTTATTATACGGATAGCAATCAGCCCCAGCATTTT. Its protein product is CASSYYTDSNQPQHF.